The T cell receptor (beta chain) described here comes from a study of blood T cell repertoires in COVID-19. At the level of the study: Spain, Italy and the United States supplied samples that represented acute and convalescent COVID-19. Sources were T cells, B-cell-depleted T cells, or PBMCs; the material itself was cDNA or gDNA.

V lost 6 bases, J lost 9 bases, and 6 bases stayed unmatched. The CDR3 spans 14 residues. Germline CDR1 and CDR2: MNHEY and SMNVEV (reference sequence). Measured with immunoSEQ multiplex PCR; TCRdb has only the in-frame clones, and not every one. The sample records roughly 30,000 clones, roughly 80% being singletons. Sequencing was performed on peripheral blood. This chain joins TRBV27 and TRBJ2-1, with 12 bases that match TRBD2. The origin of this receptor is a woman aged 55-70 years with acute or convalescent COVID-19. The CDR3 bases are TGTGCCAGCAGCATGACTAGCGGGGGTGGTGAGCAGTTCTTC. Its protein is CASSMTSGGGEQFF.